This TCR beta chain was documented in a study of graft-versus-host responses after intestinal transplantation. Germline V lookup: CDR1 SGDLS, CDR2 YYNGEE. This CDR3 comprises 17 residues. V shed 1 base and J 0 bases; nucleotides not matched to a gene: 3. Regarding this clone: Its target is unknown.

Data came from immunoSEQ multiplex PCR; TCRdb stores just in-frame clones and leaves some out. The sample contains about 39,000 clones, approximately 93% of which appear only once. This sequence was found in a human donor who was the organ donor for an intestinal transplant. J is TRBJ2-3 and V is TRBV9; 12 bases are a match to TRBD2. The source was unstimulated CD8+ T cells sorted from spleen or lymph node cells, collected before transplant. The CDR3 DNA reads TGTGCCAGCAGCGTAACTAGCGGGAGGACTAGCACAGATACGCAGTATTTT. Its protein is CASSVTSGRTSTDTQYF.